This T cell receptor beta chain was recorded in a study of cytomegalovirus exposure and HLA in healthy donors. This clone was detected only a few times. Its matching antigen is unknown. Broader study findings: Some highly shared sequence variants likely arose as a pipeline artifact.

The PCR had 60 Vbeta and 13 Jbeta primers. Produced via immunoSEQ multiplex PCR; TCRdb's table is partial and in-frame only. The table has 110,000 to 150,000 clones, around 72% seen once. CDR1 is SNHLY, CDR2 FYNNEI, per germline. Losses at the gene ends were 6 bases for V and 1 base for J; bases not matched to a gene: 7. The CDR3 is 16 residues long. The material sequenced was PBMCs. The TCR was taken from a woman aged 40 to 55 in good health and CMV-seronegative. The chain links TRBV2 to TRBJ1-5; 9 nucleotides align to TRBD1. The chain's CDR3 is CASRTSGTGSNQPQHF. CDR3 in DNA: TGTGCCAGCAGGACATCCGGGACAGGGAGCAATCAGCCCCAGCATTTT.